Each of the 22 T cell receptor beta chains below was sequenced from the same sample in a study of T-cell reconstitution after alpha-beta-depleted transplantation in children. For TCRbeta, the library was prepared with unique molecular identifiers. MiXCR was run by TCRdb on the PCR reads, yielding one entry per CDR3 protein. The repertoire includes hundreds of thousands of distinct CDR3 sequences, around 16% of them detected once, and 1.1% sits in the top ten. Sequences were derived from PBMCs from the stem cell graft donor, sampled from the stem cell graft. The receptor set was obtained from a human donor who donated a stem cell graft to a child with acute myeloid leukemia.

This clonotype was recorded only once. The CDR3 sequence: CSAQMRAAQYF. DNA for the CDR3: TGCAGTGCCCAAATGCGAGCGGCCCAGTACTTC. The chain links TRBV20-1 to TRBJ2-5, with D perhaps TRBD2 (5 bases). Germline assignment: CDR1 DFQATT and CDR2 SNEGSKA (reference sequence). The ends were cut back, 6 bases at V and 9 bases at J, with 14 bases in the middle. The CDR3 covers 11 residues.

A note on this clonotype: With a far larger clone one base away, a read error is the likely cause. The V and J genes are TRBV5-1 and TRBJ2-7; D uncertain. In germline, CDR1 is SGHRS, CDR2 YFSETQ. This CDR3 spans 11 amino acids. The CDR3 coding sequence is TGCGCCAGCAGCTTGGGACACGAGCAGTGCTTC. Protein product: CASSLGHEQCF.

This clonotype was observed a few times. The gene calls are TRBV20-1 and TRBJ2-3; 13 positions match TRBD2. CDR1 is DFQATT and CDR2 is SNEGSKA in the germline V gene (reference sequence). Germline trimming cut 6 bases from V and 6 bases from J; bases unmatched to any gene: 6. The CDR3 length is 14 residues. The CDR3 reads CSAALAGGRDTQYF. Here the CDR3 DNA reads TGCAGTGCCGCACTAGCGGGGGGGCGTGATACGCAGTATTTT.

As concerns this clonotype: Possible read error: a much larger clone is one base away. V gene TRBV20-1 combines with J gene TRBJ1-1; D is ambiguous. Germline V gives CDR1 DFQATT, CDR2 SNEGSKA (reference sequence). The length of the CDR3 is 12 residues. Trimming stripped 2 bases from V and 0 bases from J, with 4 bases between. In DNA form, the CDR3 reads TGCAGTGCTAGATGGCTGAACACTGAAGCTTTCTTT. Protein product: CSARWLNTEAFF.

This clonotype was seen only a few times. The J gene is TRBJ1-1, the V gene TRBV12-3 or TRBV12-4; no clear D gene. CDR3 length: 14 amino acids. Trimming took off 3 bases at V and 3 bases at J, with 11 bases between the two ends. CDR3 loop: CASSFTNGYTEAFF. CDR3 sequence (DNA): TGTGCCAGCAGTTTCACTAACGGGTACACTGAAGCTTTCTTT.

This chain uses TRBV24-1 with TRBJ2-1; 13 bases map to TRBD2. J was trimmed by 3 bases and V by 3 bases; bases with no gene match: 7. The length of the CDR3 is 18 residues. Germline V CDR1 and CDR2: KGHDR, SFDVKD. As DNA, the CDR3 is TGTGCCACCAGTGATCCAAGGGGGACTAGCGGGATCTACAATGAGCAGTTCTTC. Amino acids: CATSDPRGTSGIYNEQFF.

This clonotype was observed at least ten times. The genes are TRBV20-1 and TRBJ1-1; maybe TRBD1 (5 bases). Germline V gene data show CDR1 as DFQATT and CDR2 as SNEGSKA (reference sequence). V was shortened by 3 bases and J by 7 bases, with 15 bases between the two germline ends. The CDR3 totals 13 residues. CDR3 in DNA: TGCAGTGCTAGGGGGCCCCATACCGGTGAAGCTTTCTTT. As protein: CSARGPHTGEAFF.

About this clonotype itself: No DNA is shown, since the ends of the CDR3 on it are uncertain; the CDR3 is the one TCRdb lists. CDR3 in amino acids: CARSPWLYGCTF. The chain links TRBV4-2 to TRBJ1-2. From germline, CDR1 is LGHNA and CDR2 YNFKEQ. The CDR3 is made up of 12 amino acids, end residues included.

Remarks on this clonotype: At one boundary the junction diverges from the germline segment, which might be a read error. This chain uses TRBV7-3 with TRBJ2-1; 8 bases fit TRBD2. CDR3 length: 18 residues. Germline V gives CDR1 SGHTA, CDR2 FQGTGA. The CDR3 region is CTSSLNRGGSNGVNEQFF. The CDR3 DNA follows: TGTACCAGCAGCTTAAACCGCGGGGGGTCCAATGGGGTGAATGAGCAGTTCTTC.

The chain joins TRBV6-5 to TRBJ1-3; no reliable D call. This CDR3 region has 19 residues. Germline V gives CDR1 MNHEY, CDR2 SVGAGI. V lost 0 bases and J 1 base, leaving 19 bases between the germline ends. The CDR3 DNA sequence: TGTGCCAGCAGTTACTCATCACCGTACGGCCTCAATTCTGGAAACACCATATATTTT. It specifies CASSYSSPYGLNSGNTIYF.

This clonotype was found many times. V is TRBV20-1 and J is TRBJ2-5; D might be TRBD1 (5 bases). The germline V and J ends were trimmed by 3 bases and 3 bases, with 11 bases remaining between them. CDR1 and CDR2 from the germline V gene are DFQATT and SNEGSKA (reference sequence). This CDR3 spans 13 amino acids. CDR3 DNA: TGCAGTGCTAGCGGGTCGACAGAAGAGACCCAGTACTTC. It specifies CSASGSTEETQYF.

The chain is built from TRBV20-1 and TRBJ2-1, with D tentatively TRBD1 (6 bases). This CDR3 region has 14 residues. Trimming pared 7 bases from V and 3 bases from J, leaving 16 bases between. Germline CDR1 and CDR2: DFQATT and SNEGSKA (reference sequence). CDR3 in amino acids: CSGSQGPGYNEQFF. For the CDR3, the DNA is TGCAGTGGTAGCCAGGGGCCGGGCTACAATGAGCAGTTCTTC.

This clonotype was counted a few times. V and J are TRBV12-3 or TRBV12-4 and TRBJ2-2; TRBD1 matches at 8 bases. This CDR3 has 16 amino acids. J was trimmed by 2 bases and V by 6 bases; bases with no gene match: 8. The CDR3 sequence: CASRRLTGANTGELFF. The CDR3 DNA reads as TGTGCCAGCAGACGCCTGACAGGGGCTAACACCGGGGAGCTGTTTTTT.

This rearrangement joins TRBV20-1 to TRBJ2-5, with 10 positions matching TRBD2. This CDR3 comprises 15 residues. Per the germline V gene, CDR1 is DFQATT and CDR2 is SNEGSKA (reference sequence). Trimming cost V 6 bases and J 5 bases; bases outside gene matches: 12. DNA for the CDR3: TGCAGTGCCCACGACAGCAGCGGGGGGGGTGAGACCCAGTACTTC. It codes for CSAHDSSGGGETQYF.

This clonotype was counted at least ten times. Germline is not matched at one junction end, which may reflect a read error. The chain couples TRBV20-1 to TRBJ1-2; TRBD1 might be the D (6 bases). Germline assignment: CDR1 DFQATT and CDR2 SNEGSKA (reference sequence). The length of the CDR3 is 11 residues. This CDR3 reads CSAQAGTLVSF. For the CDR3, the DNA is TGCAGTGCTCAAGCCGGGACATTAGTTTCCTTC.

There are many counts of this clonotype. The genes are TRBV7-7 and TRBJ2-1, with 14 bases matching TRBD2. The ends lost 3 bases at V and 5 bases at J; junction bases unmatched: 0. Germline V lookup: CDR1 SSHAT, CDR2 FNYEAQ (reference sequence). The CDR3 extends over 15 amino acids. As DNA, the CDR3 is TGTGCCAGCAGCTTGACTAGCGGGGGGGACAATGAGCAGTTCTTC. It specifies CASSLTSGGDNEQFF.

The rearrangement uses TRBV28 and TRBJ2-1, with D perhaps TRBD2 (7 bases). V dropped 7 bases and J dropped 6 bases, with 13 bases sitting between them. CDR1 and CDR2 from the germline V gene are MDHEN and SYDVKM. The CDR3 runs 13 residues. The CDR3 sequence: CASTGGVINEQFF. CDR3 nucleotide sequence: TGTGCCAGCACGGGGGGCGTCATCAATGAGCAGTTCTTC.

This clonotype turned up a few times. The rearrangement uses TRBV5-5 and TRBJ2-7; weak D call: TRBD2 (6 bases). The germline V and J ends were trimmed by 0 bases and 5 bases, with 15 bases remaining between them. CDR1 and CDR2 (germline): SGHKS, YYEKEE (reference sequence). The CDR3 has 15 residues. CDR3 residues: CASSLEPSEVDEQYF. In DNA, the CDR3 is TGTGCCAGCAGCTTGGAACCTAGCGAGGTTGACGAGCAGTACTTC.

This clonotype has at least ten counts. The genes are TRBV29-1 and TRBJ2-1; 10 nucleotides line up with TRBD1. CDR1 is SQVTM and CDR2 is ANQGSEA in the germline V gene. The ends lost 5 bases at V and 4 bases at J; junction bases unmatched: 11. The CDR3 length is 16 residues. Written as DNA, the CDR3 is TGCAGCGTTCCCCGGGACAGGGGATTTAGGTACAATGAGCAGTTCTTC. Residues: CSVPRDRGFRYNEQFF.

As for this clonotype: A much larger clone is a single base away; this may be a read error. The chain combines TRBV29-1 with TRBJ2-1, with D perhaps matching TRBD2 (5 bases). Trimming removed 3 bases at V and 11 bases at J, with 11 bases between. Germline V CDR1 and CDR2: SQVTM, ANQGSEA. The CDR3 runs 11 residues. This CDR3 is CSVDRENKQFF. CDR3 DNA sequence: TGCAGCGTTGATAGGGAGAATAAGCAGTTCTTC.

The rearrangement links TRBV20-1 to TRBJ2-2, with TRBD2 matching over 9 bases. V was pared by 6 bases and J by 6 bases, with 11 bases of the junction left unmatched. The CDR3 is 15 amino acids. Germline V gene sequence: CDR1 DFQATT, CDR2 SNEGSKA (reference sequence). The CDR3: CSAPLGGGAPGELFF. The CDR3 DNA reads as TGCAGTGCCCCTCTTGGCGGGGGGGCCCCCGGGGAGCTGTTTTTT.

A few counts support this clonotype. The chain employs TRBV4-2 and TRBJ2-1; the D call may be TRBD1 or TRBD2 (5 bases each). The germline CDR1 and CDR2 sequences are LGHNA and YNFKEQ. The CDR3 is 17 amino acids. Between the trimmed V and J ends, which lost 1 base and 4 bases, there was a span of 17 bases. CDR3 sequence: CASSQGDAGSPYNEQFF. In DNA, the CDR3 is TGTGCCAGCAGCCAAGGGGACGCAGGGTCCCCTTACAATGAGCAGTTCTTC.